The 10 T cell receptor beta chains below all came from one sample that was sequenced in a study of post-analysis software for immune sequencing data. Whole-study findings and limits: Patients carried four or five TRBV segments more frequently than controls did, and TRBV5-6, TRBV5-1 and TRBV20-1 were among them.

Researchers reported that TCR beta cDNA libraries carried unique molecular identifiers. From the PCR reads, TCRdb called clonotypes with MiXCR, one entry per CDR3 protein. The table shows a few hundred thousand distinct CDR3 sequences, with around 33% occurring only once. What these receptors recognize is not known. The specimen was blood. All receptors come from a girl aged 5-17 years with multiple sclerosis.

The chain has TRBV4-3 and TRBJ2-7, with D possibly matching TRBD1 (5 bases). V was shortened by 1 base and J by 4 bases, with 14 bases between the two germline ends. The CDR3 has 15 amino acids. Germline lookup yields CDR1 LGHNA and CDR2 YSLEER. The CDR3 coding sequence is TGCGCCAGCAGCCAAGGGCGCAGGGAAGGATACGAGCAGTACTTC. Protein: CASSQGRREGYEQYF.

This clonotype was picked up a small number of times. This chain connects TRBV12-3 or TRBV12-4 to TRBJ2-3; 9 nucleotides align to TRBD2. With 6 bases clipped from V and 2 bases from J, the junction kept 6 bases outside the gene matches. The CDR3 covers 15 residues. CDR3 coding DNA: TGTGCCAGCAGCCCGGGACTAGCACACACAGATACGCAGTATTTT. This codes for CASSPGLAHTDTQYF.

This chain links TRBV7-2 with TRBJ2-1; 8 bases agree with TRBD1. V lost 6 bases, J lost 4 bases, and 14 bases stayed unmatched. CDR1 SGHTA and CDR2 FQGNSA come from the germline V gene. This CDR3 contains 17 residues. The CDR3 sequence is CASRPLKDRDKYNEQFF. In DNA, the CDR3 is TGTGCCAGCAGACCCCTTAAGGACAGGGACAAATACAATGAGCAGTTCTTC. Full variable domain (outside the CDR3, taken from reference TRBV7-2 and TRBJ2-1): GAGVSQSPSNKVTEKGKDVELRCDPISGHTALYWYRQSLGQGLEFLIYFQGNSAPDKSGLPSDRFSAERTGGSVSTLTIQRTQQEDSAVYLCASRPLKDRDKYNEQFFGPGTRLTVL.

This clonotype was found a few times. The chain employs TRBV20-1 and TRBJ1-3, with a tentative D call TRBD1 (5 bases). The CDR3 length is 15 residues. V lost 3 bases to trimming and J lost 2 bases, with 14 bases between them. The germline CDR1 and CDR2 sequences are DFQATT and SNEGSKA (reference sequence). Written as DNA, the CDR3 is TGCAGTGCTAGGGTCTTCGGGGACCCTGGAAACACCATATATTTT. It specifies CSARVFGDPGNTIYF.

The V gene is TRBV5-1, the J gene TRBJ2-1, with 7 bases matching TRBD1. V lost 4 bases, J lost 7 bases, and 11 bases stayed unmatched. The CDR3 runs 15 residues. CDR1 is SGHRS, CDR2 YFSETQ, per germline. The CDR3 coding sequence is TGCGCCAGCAGCCTCCAAGGACAGGTAATTAATGAGCAGTTCTTC. Translation: CASSLQGQVINEQFF. Full variable domain (rest looked up from reference TRBV5-1 and TRBJ2-1): KAGVTQTPRYLIKTRGQQVTLSCSPISGHRSVSWYQQTPGQGLQFLFEYFSETQRNKGNFPGRFSGRQFSNSRSEMNVSTLELGDSALYLCASSLQGQVINEQFFGPGTRLTVL.

This sequence joins TRBV3-1 and TRBJ1-6; D remains unclear. The germline gives CDR1 LGHDT, CDR2 YNNKEL (reference sequence). V dropped 4 bases and J dropped 8 bases, with 9 bases sitting between them. This CDR3 has 13 residues. The CDR3 DNA follows: TGTGCCAGCAGCCCCGACTTAGATTCACCCCTCCACTTT. It codes for CASSPDLDSPLHF. Combining the CDR3 with reference TRBV3-1 and TRBJ1-6 gives the whole variable domain DTAVSQTPKYLVTQMGNDKSIKCEQNLGHDTMYWYKQDSKKFLKIMFSYNNKELIINETVPNRFSPKSPDKAHLNLHINSLELGDSAVYFCASSPDLDSPLHFGNGTRLTVT.

The chain combines TRBV7-2 with TRBJ2-5; D possibly uses TRBD1 or TRBD2 (5 bases each). Germline V gene lookup returns CDR1 SGHTA and CDR2 FQGNSA. The CDR3 is made up of 13 amino acids. V lost 4 bases to trimming and J lost 9 bases, with 15 bases between them. The CDR3 reads CASSSRQQAAQYF. Here the CDR3 DNA reads TGTGCCAGCAGCTCCAGACAGCAAGCGGCCCAGTACTTC.

This clonotype has more than one count but fewer than ten. The chain is built from TRBV2 and TRBJ2-1; D is unresolved. V gave up 6 bases and J gave up 6 bases, with 9 bases separating them. The CDR3 totals 12 residues. CDR1 and CDR2 from the germline V gene are SNHLY and FYNNEI. The CDR3 is CASRAHGNEQFF. The DNA for the CDR3 is TGTGCCAGCAGGGCTCATGGCAATGAGCAGTTCTTC.

This clonotype was found a few times. V and J are TRBV3-1 and TRBJ2-7; TRBD2 matches 9 bases. CDR1 is LGHDT and CDR2 is YNNKEL in the germline V gene (reference sequence). The ends lost 0 bases at V and 3 bases at J; junction bases unmatched: 9. The CDR3 covers 17 residues. For the CDR3, the DNA is TGTGCCAGCAGCCAAGAGGAGGGTAGCGGGGGACACTACGAGCAGTACTTC. Its protein product is CASSQEEGSGGHYEQYF.

This sequence joins TRBV5-1 and TRBJ2-3, with 9 bases identical to TRBD2. V was clipped by 0 bases and J by 2 bases; unmatched bases: 10. Germline CDR1 is SGHRS and CDR2 is YFSETQ. The length of the CDR3 is 18 residues. The CDR3 loop is CASSLEASGGTYTDTQYF. Written as DNA, the CDR3 is TGCGCCAGCAGCTTGGAGGCCAGCGGGGGGACCTACACAGATACGCAGTATTTT.